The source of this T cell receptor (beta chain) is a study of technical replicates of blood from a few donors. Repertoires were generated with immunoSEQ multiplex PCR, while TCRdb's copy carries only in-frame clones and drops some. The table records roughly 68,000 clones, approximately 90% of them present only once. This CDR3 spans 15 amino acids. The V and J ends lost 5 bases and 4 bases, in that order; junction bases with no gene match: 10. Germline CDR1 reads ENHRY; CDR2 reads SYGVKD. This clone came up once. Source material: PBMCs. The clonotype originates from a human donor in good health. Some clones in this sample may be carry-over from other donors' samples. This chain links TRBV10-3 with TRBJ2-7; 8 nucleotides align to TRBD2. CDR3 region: CAISSSAGGLYEQYF. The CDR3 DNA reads TGTGCCATCAGTTCCTCGGCGGGGGGCCTTTACGAGCAGTACTTC.